Listed below are T cell receptor beta chains from one sample, sequenced in a study of T cells after yellow fever vaccination. One entry per CDR3 protein, called by TCRdb with MiXCR from the 5' RACE reads. The data contain hundreds of thousands of distinct CDR3 sequences, 20% to 25% of them singletons. Sample: PBMCs, taken roughly 20 days after the first yellow fever vaccination. Receptors originate from a man aged 18 to 29 who received the YFV17D yellow fever vaccine. CDR3s include the opening cysteine and the closing phenylalanine or tryptophan. The D gene is left open where the match is weak. Where a row states a size, it is once, few, many or the class of an expanded clone; other rows omit it.

V gene,clone size,J gene,CDR3 length,D gene,CDR3 DNA,CDR3 protein
TRBV18,NA,TRBJ2-3,13,NA,TGTGCCAGCTCACCCAGGGTTCCAGATACGCAGTATTTT,CASSPRVPDTQYF
TRBV7-3,many,TRBJ1-1,13,NA,TGTGCCAGCAGTTCCGGTGGGTTGACTGAAGCTTTCTTT,CASSSGGLTEAFF
TRBV6-1,NA,TRBJ2-3,13,NA,TGTGCCAGCAGCATTTCATACGCAGATACGCAGTATTTT,CASSISYADTQYF
TRBV24-1,few,TRBJ2-1,16,TRBD2,TGTGCCACCAGTGACCCGACTAGCGGGGACCCCAATGAGCAGTTCTTC,CATSDPTSGDPNEQFF
TRBV12-3/TRBV12-4,few,TRBJ1-2,14,NA,TGTGCCAGCAGCGAGCAGGGGACGTACTATGGCTACACCTTC,CASSEQGTYYGYTF
TRBV5-1,NA,TRBJ1-4,15,NA,TGCGCCAGCAGCTTCACAGCTACGGGACGAGAAAAACTGTTTTTT,CASSFTATGREKLFF
TRBV12-3/TRBV12-4,many,TRBJ1-5,14,TRBD1,TGTGCCAGCAGGGGACAGGGGGACAATCAGCCCCAGCATTTT,CASRGQGDNQPQHF
TRBV20-1,NA,TRBJ2-3,14,TRBD1,TGCAGTGCTTCCGGACAGGGGGCTGGGGATACGCAGTATTTT,CSASGQGAGDTQYF
TRBV7-9,few,TRBJ1-2,17,NA,TGTGCCAGCAGCACCGGCCGGCGAACCGGCGAGTTATATGGCTACACCTTC,CASSTGRRTGELYGYTF
TRBV6-5,few,TRBJ1-2,13,NA,TGTGCCAGCAGTTACGGGACGGGTAGGGGCTACACCTTC,CASSYGTGRGYTF
TRBV30,NA,TRBJ2-3,13,NA,TGTGCCTGGGGCCCCGGGACTTCAGATACGCAGTATTTT,CAWGPGTSDTQYF
TRBV6-2/TRBV6-3,NA,TRBJ2-5,14,NA,TGTGCCAGCAGTACCCGGACGGTACAAGAGACCCAGTACTTC,CASSTRTVQETQYF
TRBV4-1,few,TRBJ1-1,17,NA,TGCGCCAGCAGCCAAGATAGAGGCGGGCCCAGAAACACTGAAGCTTTCTTT,CASSQDRGGPRNTEAFF
TRBV7-9,NA,TRBJ2-3,16,NA,TGTGCCAGCAGCTTCCCGACAGGTGCTAGCACAGATACGCAGTATTTT,CASSFPTGASTDTQYF
TRBV7-8,NA,TRBJ2-3,15,TRBD1,TGTGCCAGCAGCTTAGGGGGACAGACCACAGATACGCAGTATTTT,CASSLGGQTTDTQYF
TRBV6-1,few,TRBJ1-2,16,TRBD1,TGTGCCAGCAGTCAAGCCCGATGGACAGGGGACCCTGGCTACACCTTC,CASSQARWTGDPGYTF
TRBV12-3/TRBV12-4,few,TRBJ2-3,16,NA,TGTGCCAGCAGCCGCAACTCCGGGACACCGGCGACGCGGCAGTATTTT,CASSRNSGTPATRQYF
TRBV30,few,TRBJ1-1,12,NA,TGTGCCTGGAGTCTGAAGAACACTGAAGCTTTCTTT,CAWSLKNTEAFF
TRBV5-1,NA,TRBJ1-1,14,TRBD1,TGCGCCAGCAGGGGACAGGGGGGACGTGATCAGGCTTTCTTT,CASRGQGGRDQAFF
TRBV6-1,few,TRBJ1-1,13,NA,TGTGCCTCCGCCGGTCTGGCGAACACTGAAGCTTTCTTT,CASAGLANTEAFF
TRBV5-1,NA,TRBJ2-1,16,TRBD2,TGCGCCAGCAGCCCACCGACTAGCGGGGGGGCCCAGGAGCAGTTCTTC,CASSPPTSGGAQEQFF
TRBV6-1,NA,TRBJ2-5,14,NA,TGTGCCAGCAGCGCCGAGAACAGAGGAGAGACCCAGTACTTC,CASSAENRGETQYF
TRBV20-1,NA,TRBJ2-6,12,NA,TGCAGTGCTAGGACTGGGGCCAACGTCCTGACTTTC,CSARTGANVLTF
TRBV4-3,NA,TRBJ1-2,15,NA,TGCGCCAGCAGCCAAGGTCCAGGTGATAACTATGGCTACACCTTC,CASSQGPGDNYGYTF
TRBV7-9,NA,TRBJ2-5,17,NA,TGTGCCAGCAGCTTAATCACTGGGAGTAGGCTAGTAGAGACCCAGTACTTC,CASSLITGSRLVETQYF
TRBV7-9,NA,TRBJ2-7,12,NA,TGTGCCAGCAGCCGAGGGACATTAGAGCAGTACTTC,CASSRGTLEQYF
TRBV18,NA,TRBJ2-1,17,TRBD2,TGTGCCAGCTCACGGAACTTGGCGGGGGGCTCCTACAATGAGCAGTTCTTC,CASSRNLAGGSYNEQFF
TRBV4-1,NA,TRBJ2-7,15,TRBD1,TGCGCCAGCAGCCAAGAGGTTTGGACAGGCTACGAGCAGTACTTC,CASSQEVWTGYEQYF
TRBV7-2,NA,TRBJ2-1,15,TRBD2,TGTGCCAGCAGCTCCCAGACTAGCCTAAGGAATGAGCAGTTCTTC,CASSSQTSLRNEQFF
TRBV4-3,once,TRBJ2-5,17,TRBD2,TGCGCCAGCAGCCAGGCCTCGTCGCGGGGGGCGGGGGAGACCCAGTACTTC,CASSQASSRGAGETQYF
TRBV5-1,many,TRBJ1-2,15,TRBD1,TGCGCCAGCAGCACTGACCCGGGACAGGACTATGGCTACACCTTC,CASSTDPGQDYGYTF
TRBV29-1,NA,TRBJ2-5,14,NA,TGCAGCGTTGAAGCCCAGGGGAGAGAAGAGACCCAGTACTTC,CSVEAQGREETQYF
TRBV5-1,NA,TRBJ1-1,15,TRBD1,TGCGCCAGCAGCACCGGACAGGGAGGGGCGGTTGAAGCTTTCTTT,CASSTGQGGAVEAFF
TRBV11-2,NA,TRBJ1-3,16,NA,TGTGCCAGCACCCCCAGGACATTCAGCCACGAAAACACCATATATTTT,CASTPRTFSHENTIYF
TRBV9,few,TRBJ2-1,13,TRBD1,TGTGCCAGCAGCAATCCAGGGGGTAATGAGCAGTTCTTC,CASSNPGGNEQFF
TRBV4-2,few,TRBJ1-2,14,NA,TGTGCCAGCAGCCCAAGTGTTCGTAACTATGGCTACACCTTC,CASSPSVRNYGYTF
TRBV21-1,few,TRBJ2-2,16,NA,TGTGCCAGCAGCAAAGACGGGGGCCGATACACCGGGGAGCTGTTTTTT,CASSKDGGRYTGELFF
TRBV3-1,few,TRBJ1-2,14,NA,TGTGCCAGCAGCCAAGGCGGGAGGGATAATGGCTACACCTTC,CASSQGGRDNGYTF
TRBV5-1,NA,TRBJ2-1,14,TRBD2,TGCGCCAGCAGCTTTGCGGGGGGAGATGCTGAGCAGTTCTTC,CASSFAGGDAEQFF
TRBV2,NA,TRBJ2-1,13,NA,TGTGCCAGCAGTCTATCCTCCGACAATGAGCAGTTCTTC,CASSLSSDNEQFF